The 31 T cell receptor beta chains below all came from one sample that was sequenced in a study of blood T cell repertoires in COVID-19. Here immunoSEQ multiplex PCR was the method, and the copy in TCRdb shows in-frame clones only, minus some. The data show tens of thousands of clones, with over 70% seen just once and about 15% held by the top ten. Sequencing input: peripheral blood. All receptors come from a human donor with active or convalescent COVID-19. The donor label of this sample is uncertain.

The chain carries TRBV6-5 and TRBJ1-5; D is uncertain. Between the trimmed V and J ends, which lost 7 bases and 2 bases, there was a span of 6 bases. The germline V gene encodes CDR1 MNHEY and CDR2 SVGAGI. The CDR3 length is 12 residues. The CDR3 here is CASNLGNQPQHF. The CDR3 DNA is TGTGCCAGCAATCTAGGCAATCAGCCCCAGCATTTT.

This sequence joins TRBV6-5 and TRBJ2-1, with a possible D match to TRBD1 (6 bases). V was clipped by 6 bases and J by 1 base, with 10 bases between them. Germline lookup yields CDR1 MNHEY and CDR2 SVGAGI. This CDR3 has 14 residues. The CDR3, as DNA: TGTGCCAGCAGGGCAGGGGAGTCCTACAATGAGCAGTTCTTC. Encoded protein: CASRAGESYNEQFF.

The J gene is TRBJ2-5, the V gene TRBV11-2, with TRBD2 as a possible D gene (5 bases). Germline V CDR1 and CDR2: SGHAT, FQNNGV. Trimming took off 4 bases at V and 7 bases at J, with 16 bases between the two ends. The CDR3 contains 14 residues. The CDR3, as DNA: TGTGCCAGCAGCTCGCGGACTGGGTCGTGGACCCAGTACTTC. Translating it yields CASSSRTGSWTQYF.

The gene calls are TRBV7-3 and TRBJ2-6; the D gene is possibly TRBD1 (6 bases). CDR3 length equals 17 residues. With 2 bases removed from V and 0 bases from J, the gap between germline ends came to 11 bases. Germline V gene lookup returns CDR1 SGHTA and CDR2 FQGTGA. The CDR3 loop reads CASSLGQLASGANVLTF. The CDR3, as DNA: TGTGCCAGCAGCTTAGGACAGTTGGCCTCTGGGGCCAACGTCCTGACTTTC. The full variable domain, completed using reference TRBV7-3 and TRBJ2-6, is GAGVSQTPSNKVTEKGKYVELRCDPISGHTALYWYRQSLGQGPEFLIYFQGTGAADDSGLPNDRFFAVRPEGSVSTLKIQRTERGDSAVYLCASSLGQLASGANVLTFGAGSRLTVL.

The rearrangement joins TRBV11-3 to TRBJ2-6; D gene unclear. Deletions cut 5 bases from V and 0 bases from J, with 17 bases between. The length of the CDR3 is 18 residues. Germline V gene lookup returns CDR1 SGHNT and CDR2 YENEEA. The CDR3 spells CASSGSVETFSGANVLTF. In nucleotides, the CDR3 is TGTGCCAGCAGCGGCTCGGTGGAGACGTTCTCTGGGGCCAACGTCCTGACTTTC.

The genes are TRBV2 and TRBJ1-5; D call uncertain. V was trimmed by 5 bases and J by 0 bases, leaving 11 bases between them. Germline-derived CDR1 and CDR2 are SNHLY and FYNNEI. This CDR3 comprises 15 residues. CDR3 in amino acids: CASSSMRNSNQPQHF. The CDR3 coding sequence is TGTGCCAGCAGTAGTATGAGAAATAGCAATCAGCCCCAGCATTTT.

The V and J genes are TRBV3-1 (or the pseudogene TRBV3-2) and TRBJ1-1; maybe TRBD1 (5 bases). Per the germline V gene, CDR1 is LGHDT and CDR2 is YNNKEL (reference sequence). The CDR3 covers 15 residues. Trimming cost V 2 bases and J 6 bases, with 16 bases left between them. The CDR3 bases are TGTGCCAGCAGCCAACCGCGGGAGGGGCGAGCTGAAGCTTTCTTT. It encodes CASSQPREGRAEAFF.

Notes on this clone: Other DNA variants within this sample encode the same CDR3. The CDR3 loop reads CASRQGGAEAFF. The CDR3 DNA sequence: TGCGCCAGCCGACAGGGGGGAGCTGAAGCTTTCTTT. This sequence joins TRBV4-1 and TRBJ1-1; TRBD1 matches 9 bases. Germline trimming cut 8 bases from V and 6 bases from J; bases unmatched to any gene: 4. This CDR3 has 12 residues. The germline gives CDR1 MGHRA, CDR2 YSYEKL.

The rearrangement joins TRBV23-1 to TRBJ1-4; D gene ambiguous. TRBV23-1 is an ORF; its function is uncertain. The V end was cut by 4 bases, the J end by 8 bases, with 17 bases between. This CDR3 is 15 amino acids long. CDR3 nucleotide sequence: TGCGCCAGCAGTCGGAATGGAGGCGCGGGGGAAAAACTGTTTTTT. Its translation: CASSRNGGAGEKLFF.

V gene TRBV19 combines with J gene TRBJ1-3, with 7 bases lining up with TRBD1. CDR1 LNHDA and CDR2 SQIVND come from the germline V gene (reference sequence). Trimming removed 6 bases from V and 4 bases from J; junction bases left unmatched: 12. This CDR3 contains 16 residues. CDR3 loop: CASSIQGDSNGNTIYF. CDR3 coding DNA: TGTGCCAGTAGCATCCAGGGGGACAGCAACGGAAACACCATATATTTT.

The chain couples TRBV6-4 to TRBJ2-3; 11 bases line up with TRBD1. The CDR3 is made up of 15 amino acids. Losses at the gene ends were 8 bases for V and 5 bases for J; bases not matched to a gene: 9. The germline V gene has CDR1 MRHNA and CDR2 SNTAGT. The CDR3 DNA follows: TGTGCCAGCCGACGCTCTGGGACAGGGGGAGATACGCAGTATTTT. Its translation: CASRRSGTGGDTQYF.

This clone was picked up a small number of times. The gene calls are TRBV7-3 and TRBJ1-1, with 8 bases fitting TRBD1. Trimming at V came to 5 bases and at J to 1 base, leaving 3 bases not matched to a gene. CDR1 is SGHTA, CDR2 FQGTGA, per germline. This CDR3 is built from 14 residues. CDR3 sequence: CASSGQGPNTEAFF. The DNA of the CDR3 is TGTGCCAGCAGCGGACAGGGCCCGAACACTGAAGCTTTCTTT.

The chain recombines TRBV14 with TRBJ2-7, with D unresolved. This CDR3 region has 11 residues. Deletions cut 1 base from V and 5 bases from J, with 3 bases between. Germline V gene lookup returns CDR1 SGHDN and CDR2 FVKESK. The DNA of the CDR3 is TGTGCCAGCAGCCAAGGTAACGAGCAGTACTTC. It is translated as CASSQGNEQYF.

V is TRBV19 and J is TRBJ2-1; 7 positions match TRBD2. Per the germline V gene, CDR1 is LNHDA and CDR2 is SQIVND (reference sequence). The CDR3 extends over 15 amino acids. J gave up 3 bases and V 9 bases, and 11 bases lay outside the gene matches. The CDR3 here is CASRRGGEGYNEQFF. DNA of the CDR3: TGTGCCAGCCGCCGGGGAGGGGAGGGCTACAATGAGCAGTTCTTC.

The J gene is TRBJ2-1, the V gene TRBV11-1, with 7 bases matching TRBD1. CDR3 length: 14 residues. The V and J ends lost 7 bases and 3 bases, in that order; junction bases with no gene match: 6. Looked up from germline, CDR1 is SGHAT and CDR2 is FQDESV (reference sequence). CDR3 sequence (DNA): TGTGCCAGCAACCCCGACAGGGACTACAATGAGCAGTTCTTC. Its translation: CASNPDRDYNEQFF.

The chain has TRBV9 and TRBJ2-1; weak D call: TRBD2 (6 bases). The V end was cut by 0 bases, the J end by 7 bases, with 11 bases between. The CDR3 is 14 residues long. Germline loops: CDR1 SGDLS, CDR2 YYNGEE. The CDR3 DNA reads as TGTGCCAGCAGCGTAGGGACTATCGTTAATGAGCAGTTCTTC. As protein: CASSVGTIVNEQFF.

J is TRBJ2-2 and V is TRBV10-1; 8 bases are a match to TRBD1. Germline-derived CDR1 and CDR2 are WNHNN and SYGVQD (reference sequence). There are 14 residues in the CDR3. J was trimmed by 6 bases and V by 2 bases; bases with no gene match: 2. CDR3 protein: CASSEPQGAGELFF. CDR3 DNA: TGCGCCAGCAGTGAGCCACAGGGGGCCGGGGAGCTGTTTTTT.

This clone was found once. The chain couples TRBV9 to TRBJ2-7; possible D gene TRBD2, 5 bases. The CDR3 sequence is 14 residues long. V lost 4 bases, J lost 3 bases, and 14 bases lay in between. Germline CDR1 SGDLS, CDR2 YYNGEE. CDR3 DNA: TGTGCCAGCAGCCCCAACGTGGGAGTCTACGAGCAGTACTTC. It encodes CASSPNVGVYEQYF.

The V call is TRBV5-6, the J call TRBJ1-4; D is possibly TRBD1 (6 bases). Germline V lookup: CDR1 SGHDT, CDR2 YYEEEE. V lost 7 bases to trimming and J lost 1 base, with 17 bases between them. The CDR3 contains 16 residues. The CDR3 loop reads CASRRRGAGTNEKLFF. In DNA, the CDR3 is TGTGCCAGCCGCAGGCGGGGGGCTGGAACTAATGAAAAACTGTTTTTT.

The rearrangement joins TRBV5-1 to TRBJ1-3, with D possibly being TRBD1 (5 bases). Germline V CDR1 and CDR2: SGHRS, YFSETQ. CDR3 length equals 15 residues. Trimming shortened V by 5 bases and J by 4 bases, and 16 bases separated the two germline ends. CDR3 bases: TGCGCCAGCAGTTCTCGGCAGGGAACCGGAAACACCATATATTTT. Residues: CASSSRQGTGNTIYF.

The V and J genes are TRBV4-1 and TRBJ2-7; TRBD2 agrees at 12 bases. Germline trimming cut 0 bases from V and 3 bases from J; bases unmatched to any gene: 3. CDR1 MGHRA and CDR2 YSYEKL come from the germline V gene. CDR3 length: 16 residues. This chain's CDR3 is CASSQDLGLAGYEQYF. DNA for the CDR3: TGCGCCAGCAGCCAAGATTTGGGACTAGCGGGCTACGAGCAGTACTTC.

The V call is TRBV7-8, the J call TRBJ1-2; D ambiguous. The CDR3 totals 13 residues. Deletions cut 5 bases from V and 4 bases from J, with 11 bases between. The germline gives CDR1 SGHVS, CDR2 FQNEAQ. The CDR3 DNA reads as TGTGCCAGCAGCCCCCGTTGGAGCTATGGCTACACCTTC. Protein sequence: CASSPRWSYGYTF.

V and J are TRBV18 and TRBJ1-5, with D maybe TRBD1 (5 bases). Germline V gene data show CDR1 as KGHSH and CDR2 as LQKENI. This CDR3 comprises 16 residues. V was shortened by 2 bases and J by 4 bases, with 15 bases between the two germline ends. DNA for the CDR3: TGTGCCAGCTCACCAAGAGCGTGGGGCGGAAATCAGCCCCAGCATTTT. Amino acid sequence: CASSPRAWGGNQPQHF. The variable domain in full, with the rest retrieved from reference TRBV18 and TRBJ1-5, is NAGVMQNPRHLVRRRGQEARLRCSPMKGHSHVYWYRQLPEEGLKFMVYLQKENIIDESGMPKERFSAEFPKEGPSILRIQQVVRGDSAAYFCASSPRAWGGNQPQHFGDGTRLSIL.

This clone was found a few times. The chain links TRBV3-1 (or the pseudogene TRBV3-2) to TRBJ2-7, with D perhaps TRBD2 (6 bases). The CDR3 is 14 residues long. The germline V gene encodes CDR1 LGHDT and CDR2 YNNKEL (reference sequence). Trimming shortened V by 3 bases and J by 2 bases, and 11 bases separated the two germline ends. DNA for the CDR3: TGTGCCAGCAGCCACCGCGGGGCCGCCTACGAGCAGTACTTC. Its protein is CASSHRGAAYEQYF.

V and J are TRBV30 and TRBJ2-3, with 7 bases matching TRBD2. The germline gives CDR1 GTSNPN, CDR2 SVGIG (reference sequence). There are 14 residues in the CDR3. With V trimmed by 6 bases and J by 1 base, 7 bases remained unmatched. The CDR3 protein is CACHGSGGTDTQYF. CDR3 sequence (DNA): TGTGCCTGCCACGGGAGCGGGGGCACAGATACGCAGTATTTT.

V and J are TRBV6-5 and TRBJ2-1, with TRBD2 identical over 9 bases. V lost 8 bases to trimming and J lost 2 bases; unmatched junction nucleotides: 7. The V gene's germline CDR1 is MNHEY and CDR2 SVGAGI. The CDR3 extends over 15 amino acids. CDR3 region: CASVAGEGPYNEQFF. DNA of the CDR3: TGTGCCAGCGTAGCGGGAGAGGGTCCCTACAATGAGCAGTTCTTC.

The rearrangement uses TRBV4-2 and TRBJ2-5; possibly TRBD2 for D (5 bases). Germline CDR1 is LGHNA and CDR2 is YNFKEQ. V was trimmed by 0 bases and J by 2 bases, leaving 16 bases between them. The CDR3 spans 17 residues. CDR3 DNA: TGTGCCAGCAGCCAAGATTTGAGGGCGAGCGGACAAGAGACCCAGTACTTC. Protein product: CASSQDLRASGQETQYF.

The chain uses TRBV11-2 and TRBJ1-2; TRBD1 is a possible D gene (5 bases). The CDR3 extends over 14 amino acids. The V end was cut by 1 base, the J end by 7 bases, with 13 bases between. Germline V gene data show CDR1 as SGHAT and CDR2 as FQNNGV. For the CDR3, the DNA is TGTGCCAGCAGCTTAGGCAGGGCCGCCGGTGGCTACACCTTC. Protein product: CASSLGRAAGGYTF.

This chain links TRBV24-1 with TRBJ2-5; 7 nucleotides match TRBD1. In germline, CDR1 is KGHDR, CDR2 SFDVKD. The ends lost 7 bases at V and 1 base at J; junction bases unmatched: 2. The CDR3 covers 13 residues. Here the CDR3 reads CATRGDSQETQYF. DNA of the CDR3: TGTGCCACCAGAGGGGACAGCCAAGAGACCCAGTACTTC.

This chain joins TRBV15 and TRBJ1-2; 8 bases are a match to TRBD1. Germline trimming cut 3 bases from V and 6 bases from J; bases unmatched to any gene: 15. The CDR3 has 17 residues. Germline V gene data show CDR1 as LNHNV and CDR2 as YYDKDF (reference sequence). The CDR3 DNA is TGTGCCACCAGCAGGCTGGCCAGGACAGGGCCGGGGAATGGCTACACCTTC. The encoded protein is CATSRLARTGPGNGYTF.

DNA for the CDR3: TGTGCCAGCGTGGCCTTAGCGGGAGCGGCAGGTGAGCAGTTCTTC. As protein: CASVALAGAAGEQFF. This chain uses TRBV2 with TRBJ2-1; 9 bases match TRBD2. The CDR3 is 15 amino acids. The trim removed 8 bases at V and 9 bases at J, leaving 14 bases unmatched. The germline V gene encodes CDR1 SNHLY and CDR2 FYNNEI. Full variable domain (remainder filled in from reference TRBV2 and TRBJ2-1): EPEVTQTPSHQVTQMGQEVILRCVPISNHLYFYWYRQILGQKVEFLVSFYNNEISEKSEIFDDQFSVERPDGSNFTLKIRSTKLEDSAMYFCASVALAGAAGEQFFGPGTRLTVL.